The clone carrying this TCR beta chain came up many times. The antigen remains undetermined. No patient received treatment before thyroid surgery. The data stem from a study of metastatic and nonmetastatic thyroid tumors. For the study at large: Thyroid patients, malignant and benign, had repertoires compared across blood and tumor or nodule tissue. Study conclusions and caveats: Versus benign nodules, malignant thyroid tumors reportedly had significantly higher TCR beta diversity, in blood and tumor.

Authors' processing steps: CDR3 differences across clinicopathological groups were used to build a distant-metastasis classifier for papillary thyroid cancer. TCRdb reanalyzed the PCR reads via MiXCR. TCRdb's processing, not the authors' own work, is the source of the V and J calls. This table holds 15,000 to 20,000 clones, about 24% found once. In germline, CDR1 is SGHRS, CDR2 YFSETQ. The CDR3 has 15 residues. Losses at the gene ends were 5 bases for V and 5 bases for J; bases not matched to a gene: 7. This TCR came from a female donor with papillary thyroid cancer or a benign thyroid nodule (not recorded which). Some clones in this sample may be carry-over from other donors' samples. The specimen sequenced was adjacent normal tissue. The chain carries TRBV5-1 and TRBJ2-5; 12 bases match TRBD1. CDR3 loop: CASRVRDRGPETQYF. The CDR3 DNA sequence: TGCGCCAGCAGAGTCCGGGACAGGGGGCCTGAGACCCAGTACTTC.